This is a list of T cell receptor beta chains from one sample in a study of T-cell reconstitution after alpha-beta-depleted transplantation in children. TCRdb itself ran the PCR reads through MiXCR, one entry per CDR3 protein. The data contain some 530,000 distinct CDR3 sequences, roughly an eighth of them singletons. Sequencing was performed on PBMCs from the stem cell graft donor, taken from the stem cell graft. These receptors were collected from a human donor who donated a stem cell graft to a child with combined immunodeficiency. CDR3s include the opening cysteine and the closing phenylalanine or tryptophan. D genes are given only for firm matches. Clone sizes are given selectively: once, few, many, or a class where the clone is expanded.

J gene,V gene,D gene,clone size,CDR3 protein,CDR3 DNA
TRBJ2-5,TRBV7-9,.,.,CASTGPSRETQYF,TGTGCCAGCACCGGGCCGTCTAGGGAGACCCAGTACTTC
TRBJ2-4,TRBV27,TRBD1,few,CASSSDRGRSIQYF,TGTGCCAGCAGTTCAGACAGGGGAAGAAGCATTCAGTACTTC
TRBJ2-1,TRBV4-2,TRBD2,.,CASSPTGLAGRNEQFF,TGTGCCAGCAGCCCTACTGGACTAGCGGGACGCAATGAGCAGTTCTTC
TRBJ2-2,TRBV12-3/TRBV12-4,TRBD1,many,CASSSTGATGELFF,TGTGCCAGCAGTTCGACAGGGGCTACCGGGGAGCTGTTTTTT
TRBJ1-5,TRBV3-1,TRBD1,.,CASSQDQGANNQPQHF,TGTGCCAGCAGCCAAGATCAGGGGGCGAACAATCAGCCCCAGCATTTT
TRBJ1-2,TRBV29-1,TRBD1,many,CSVAGQPISDYGYTF,TGCAGCGTTGCGGGACAGCCGATAAGCGACTATGGCTACACCTTC
TRBJ1-6,TRBV5-4,.,few,CASSLAGDNSPLHF,TGTGCCAGCAGCTTGGCCGGAGATAATTCACCCCTCCACTTT
TRBJ1-1,TRBV6-2/TRBV6-3,.,many,CASSQVTEAFF,TGTGCCAGCAGCCAGGTCACTGAAGCTTTCTTT
TRBJ1-3,TRBV7-9,.,few,CASSRTPMTEGPTIYF,TGTGCCAGCAGCCGCACCCCTATGACAGAGGGGCCCACCATATATTTT
TRBJ2-1,TRBV7-3,.,few,CASTNGGEEQFF,TGTGCCAGCACCAACGGGGGAGAGGAGCAGTTCTTC
TRBJ1-4,TRBV28,.,few,CASSWGARTSEKLFF,TGTGCCAGCAGTTGGGGGGCCCGGACGAGTGAAAAACTGTTTTTT
TRBJ1-2,TRBV27,.,many,CASCPRAGNYGYTF,TGTGCCAGCTGCCCCCGAGCAGGAAACTATGGCTACACCTTC
TRBJ2-1,TRBV15,.,many,CATSRQGYYNEQFF,TGTGCCACCAGCAGACAGGGGTACTACAATGAGCAGTTCTTC
TRBJ1-4,TRBV6-1,.,few,CASSDRTALNEKLFF,TGTGCCAGCAGTGACCGGACGGCCCTTAATGAAAAACTGTTTTTT
TRBJ2-3,TRBV20-1,.,.,CSARVGAGTDTQYF,TGCAGTGCTCGGGTGGGAGCGGGCACAGATACGCAGTATTTT
TRBJ2-1,TRBV5-5,TRBD2,.,CASSYGGTSVHEQFF,TGTGCCAGCAGCTATGGGGGGACTAGCGTCCATGAGCAGTTCTTC
TRBJ2-3,TRBV6-2/TRBV6-3,.,.,CASSYWGRADTQYF,TGTGCCAGCAGTTACTGGGGCCGGGCAGATACGCAGTATTTT
TRBJ2-1,TRBV7-9,TRBD2,few,CASSALAGVYNEQFF,TGTGCCAGCAGCGCTCTAGCGGGAGTGTACAATGAGCAGTTCTTC
TRBJ1-2,TRBV29-1,TRBD1,.,CSDNRGPLGYGYTF,TGCAGCGACAACAGGGGGCCCTTAGGATATGGCTACACCTTC
TRBJ2-5,TRBV12-3/TRBV12-4,.,many,CASSSGETQYF,TGTGCCAGCAGTTCCGGAGAGACCCAGTACTTC
TRBJ1-5,TRBV12-3/TRBV12-4,.,.,CASSFVGHQPQHF,TGTGCCAGCAGTTTCGTCGGGCATCAGCCCCAGCATTTT
TRBJ1-5,TRBV5-1,.,.,CASSLGGNDQPQHF,TGCGCCAGCAGCTTGGGAGGGAACGATCAGCCCCAGCATTTT
TRBJ1-1,TRBV9,.,.,CASSAPGHYTEAFF,TGTGCCAGCAGCGCTCCGGGACACTACACTGAAGCTTTCTTT
TRBJ2-3,TRBV9,.,.,CASSPASGTDTQYF,TGTGCCAGCAGCCCGGCCAGCGGCACAGATACGCAGTATTTT
TRBJ2-1,TRBV9,TRBD2,many,CASSLSGGAANEQFF,TGTGCCAGCAGCCTTAGCGGGGGGGCCGCTAATGAGCAGTTCTTC
TRBJ2-2,TRBV30,.,.,CAWSDQSGTPAGELFF,TGTGCCTGGAGTGACCAATCAGGGACTCCGGCCGGGGAGCTGTTTTTT
TRBJ2-1,TRBV4-2,TRBD1,.,CAMGPGQRDREFF,TGTGCCATGGGCCCCGGGCAGAGGGACAGGGAGTTCTTC
TRBJ2-1,TRBV5-5,.,many,CASSLAQAGRAVF,TGTGCCAGCAGCTTGGCTCAGGCCGGGCGTGCAGTCTTC